The source of this TCR beta chain is a study of identical twins (dated by TCRdb to 2016 to 2017). About the full investigation: TCR alpha and beta repertoires from monozygotic twins, unrelated adults of various ages and cord blood were deep-sequenced to test whether fetal clonotypes persist. Replicate twin experiments were performed at different times using different library preparation protocols to rule out contamination. Here is what the overall study found, with its caveats: Zero-insertion analyses could be partly confounded by invariant T cells such as MAIT and iNKT, although diverse VJ usage argued against such confounding for most clonotypes. Compared with coincidental sharing between unrelated individuals, out-of-frame TCR alpha sequences shared between twins had an excess of sequences with low generation probability. Because the same donors could not be followed over many years, conclusions were based on cross-sectional statistical analysis. Recombination models systematically underestimated out-of-frame TCR alpha sharing in monozygotic twins but agreed with sharing between unrelated individuals. Abundant cord blood beta clonotypes had fewer insertions, young adult naive repertoires showed a similar but weaker trend, and memory repertoires showed no such trend. The excess sharing between twins in beta out-of-frame sequences was weaker because fewer shared sequences reduced the signal-to-noise ratio.

Library prep was done by 5' RACE. Instrument on record: Illumina HiSeq 2000. A universal primer binding site was introduced by template switching, and a unique molecular identifier was present in the final cDNA, enabling accurate counting of TCR cDNA molecules. Specific primers in the conserved constant-segment region were used to synthesize first-strand cDNA for the TCR alpha and beta chains. Each cDNA library was double barcoded, with a SMART-Mk sample barcode plus Illumina barcodes, to control for contamination. TruSeq adapter sequences, together with Illumina sample barcodes, were added in two successive PCR steps. Sequencing of the TCR alpha and beta cDNA libraries was done on the Illumina HiSeq platform using custom primers. From the authors' description of their analysis: MiGEC processed the raw reads to extract unique molecular identifiers, while MiXCR was used to determine the CDR3 positions. For each individual, recombination models were inferred using an EM algorithm with the repgenHMM and IGoR tools. Shared clonotype analysis was performed with the tcR package in R, normalizing sharing by the product of cloneset sizes. To study raw recombination free of thymic and clonal selection effects, out-of-frame nonproductive sequences were analyzed. Clones were called with MiXCR by TCRdb after fastp trimmed the public reads at Q25, and only in-frame beta chains were retained. Every distinct CDR3 protein forms one entry, paired with its most common genes and DNA. The V and J calls were not made by the authors but by TCRdb's processing. The sample includes about 550,000 distinct CDR3 sequences, with approximately 20% observed a single time. The ten largest account for 0.45% to 0.5% of the sample.

The CDR3 runs 17 amino acids, cysteine and phenylalanine included. This entry keeps only the CDR3 DNA: 51 bases, framed from base 1. The V end loses 0 bases and the J end loses 0 bases, and a stretch of 12 bases separates them. According to the germline V gene, CDR1 reads SGHVS and CDR2 reads FQNEAQ. About this clonotype itself: The specificity of this receptor is unknown. Base qualities were left out, and no much larger clone turns up one base away.

All donors were healthy Caucasians. Three pairs of female monozygotic twins, all aged roughly 18 to 29 years, were included in the twin cohort. Positive isolation kits from Invitrogen were used to isolate CD4+ and CD8+ T cell populations. Another study also made use of these data, one on yellow fever vaccine responses in identical twins. The second investigation adds: According to the authors, in identical twins the way T cells responded to vaccination appeared partly convergent and partly personalized. In the study, vaccine-responding T cell clones were precisely tracked in identical twins.

The sequence joins TRBV7-8 to TRBJ2-1; tentative D gene TRBD2, with 6 bases matching. The sequence was collected from a woman in her late teens or twenties in good health. Material: CD4+ T cells sorted from blood. The nucleotides read TGTGCCAGCAGCTTAGCGGAGGGTCAAAGCTCCTACAATGAGCAGTTCTTC. This sequence encodes CASSLAEGQSSYNEQFF.